This T cell receptor beta chain was observed in a study of blood T cell repertoires in COVID-19. Study-level background: COVID-19 samples from acute and convalescent phases originated in the United States, Italy and Spain. T cells, B-cell-depleted T cells, or PBMCs provided the cDNA or gDNA that served as material.

The CDR3 totals 14 residues. The V gene's germline CDR1 is SGDLS and CDR2 YYNGEE. Between the trimmed V and J ends, which lost 4 bases and 5 bases, there was a span of 15 bases. Authors' data handling: The assay estimated nucleated cells by amplifying reference gene primers. TCRdb keeps only in-frame clones here, not all; method: immunoSEQ multiplex PCR. That table furnishes V, J and clone size, whereas the DNA furnished D and trimming. Of approximately 120,000 clones in the sample, approximately 80% are singletons; the top ten hold 6.5% to 10%. This clonotype was obtained from an elderly woman with active or convalescent COVID-19. The chain carries TRBV9 and TRBJ2-5, with D possibly TRBD2 on 6 matching bases. The sequencing input was peripheral blood. This chain's CDR3 is CASSISHAGETQYF. Written as DNA, the CDR3 is TGTGCCAGCAGCATTAGTCACGCGGGGGAGACCCAGTACTTC. Full variable domain (rest looked up from reference TRBV9 and TRBJ2-5): DSGVTQTPKHLITATGQRVTLRCSPRSGDLSVYWYQQSLDQGLQFLIQYYNGEERAKGNILERFSAQQFPDLHSELNLSSLELGDSALYFCASSISHAGETQYFGPGTRLLVL.